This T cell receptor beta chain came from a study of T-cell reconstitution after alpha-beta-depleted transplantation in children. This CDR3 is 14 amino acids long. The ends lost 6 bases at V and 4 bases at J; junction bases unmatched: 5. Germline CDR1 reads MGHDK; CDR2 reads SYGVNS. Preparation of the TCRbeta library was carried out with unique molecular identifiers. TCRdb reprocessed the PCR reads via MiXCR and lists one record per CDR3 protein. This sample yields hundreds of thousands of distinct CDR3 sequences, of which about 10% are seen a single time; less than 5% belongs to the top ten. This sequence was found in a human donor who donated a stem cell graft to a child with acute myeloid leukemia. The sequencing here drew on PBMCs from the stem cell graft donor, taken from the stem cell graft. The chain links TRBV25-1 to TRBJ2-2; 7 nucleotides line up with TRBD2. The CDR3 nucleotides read TGTGCCAGCAGGGAGCGGGAAGGCACCGGGGAGCTGTTTTTT. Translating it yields CASREREGTGELFF.